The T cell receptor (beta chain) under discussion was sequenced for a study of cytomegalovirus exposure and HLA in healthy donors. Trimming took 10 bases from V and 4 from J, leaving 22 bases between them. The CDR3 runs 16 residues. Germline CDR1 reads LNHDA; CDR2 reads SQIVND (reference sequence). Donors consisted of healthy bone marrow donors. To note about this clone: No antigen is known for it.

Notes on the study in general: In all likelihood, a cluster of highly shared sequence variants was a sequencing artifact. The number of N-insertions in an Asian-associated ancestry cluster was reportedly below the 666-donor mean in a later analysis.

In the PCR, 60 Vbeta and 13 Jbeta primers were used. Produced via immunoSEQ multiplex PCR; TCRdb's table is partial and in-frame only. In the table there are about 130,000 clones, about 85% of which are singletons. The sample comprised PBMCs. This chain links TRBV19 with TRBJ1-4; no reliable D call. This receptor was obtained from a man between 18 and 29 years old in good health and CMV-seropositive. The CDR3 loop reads CATTGGPVGGNEKLFF. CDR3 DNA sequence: TGTGCCACTACGGGAGGCCCTGTCGGTGGTAATGAAAAACTGTTTTTT.